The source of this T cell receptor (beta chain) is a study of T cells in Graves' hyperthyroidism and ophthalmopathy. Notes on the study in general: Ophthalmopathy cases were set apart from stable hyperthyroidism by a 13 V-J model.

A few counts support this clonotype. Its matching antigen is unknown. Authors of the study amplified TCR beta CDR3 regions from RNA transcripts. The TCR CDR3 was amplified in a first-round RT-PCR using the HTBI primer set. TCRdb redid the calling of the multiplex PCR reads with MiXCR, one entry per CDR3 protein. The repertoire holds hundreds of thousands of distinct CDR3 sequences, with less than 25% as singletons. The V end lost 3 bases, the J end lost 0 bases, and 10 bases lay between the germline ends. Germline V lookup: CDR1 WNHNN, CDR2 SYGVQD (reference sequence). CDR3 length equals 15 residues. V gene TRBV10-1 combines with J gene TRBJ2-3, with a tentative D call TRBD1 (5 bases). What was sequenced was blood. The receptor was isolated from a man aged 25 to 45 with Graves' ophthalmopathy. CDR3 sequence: CASSDGQVSTDTQYF. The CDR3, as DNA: TGCGCCAGCAGTGATGGACAAGTTAGCACAGATACGCAGTATTTT.